These 27 T cell receptor beta chains were sequenced from one sample in a study of blood T cell repertoires in COVID-19. Using immunoSEQ multiplex PCR, the repertoire was profiled, and TCRdb retains in-frame clones only, with some absent. The table shows 80,000 or so clones, with about 92% occurring only once. Sequencing input: peripheral blood. Source of these receptors: a man between 50 and 59 years old with acute or convalescent COVID-19.

The chain uses TRBV7-6 and TRBJ2-5; 11 nucleotides match TRBD2. The CDR3 is made up of 16 amino acids. V lost 4 bases, J lost 4 bases, and 8 bases stayed unmatched. The V gene's germline CDR1 is SGHVS and CDR2 FNYEAQ. CDR3: CASSSLAGGVGETQYF. CDR3 DNA sequence: TGTGCCAGCAGCTCGTTAGCGGGGGGGGTAGGAGAGACCCAGTACTTC.

The V and J genes are TRBV19 and TRBJ1-5; no definite D call. CDR1 is LNHDA, CDR2 SQIVND, per germline (reference sequence). Trimming cost V 7 bases and J 5 bases, with 18 bases left between them. There are 15 residues in the CDR3. The CDR3 DNA is TGTGCCAGTAAGGTGAGGAACTCGGAGTATCAGCCCCAGCATTTT. It yields the protein CASKVRNSEYQPQHF. The full variable domain, its missing parts supplied by reference TRBV19 and TRBJ1-5, is DGGITQSPKYLFRKEGQNVTLSCEQNLNHDAMYWYRQDPGQGLRLIYYSQIVNDFQKGDIAEGYSVSREKKESFPLTVTSAQKNPTAFYLCASKVRNSEYQPQHFGDGTRLSIL.

This chain connects TRBV21-1 to TRBJ1-6. TRBV21-1 is noted as a pseudogene. The CDR3 is made up of 14 amino acids. CDR3 sequence reads: CASKGRGYNSPLHF. The CDR3 DNA is TGTGCCAGCAAAGGGAGAGGATATAATTCACCCCTCCACTTT.

J is TRBJ1-5 and V is TRBV19; D is unresolved. Trimming pared 4 bases from V and 1 base from J, leaving 8 bases between. Germline V lookup: CDR1 LNHDA, CDR2 SQIVND (reference sequence). The CDR3 is 14 residues long. This CDR3 reads CASSSVASNQPQHF. In nucleotides, the CDR3 is TGTGCCAGTAGTAGTGTGGCAAGCAATCAGCCCCAGCATTTT.

The chain has TRBV2 and TRBJ2-1; 12 bases map to TRBD2. This CDR3 is 15 amino acids long. Per the germline V gene, CDR1 is SNHLY and CDR2 is FYNNEI. J lost 7 bases, V lost 7 bases, and 8 bases had no gene match. The CDR3 DNA sequence: TGTGCCAGCAATCCATTGACTAGCGGGGGTAATGAGCAGTTCTTC. It yields the protein CASNPLTSGGNEQFF.

J is TRBJ2-1 and V is TRBV4-1; possibly TRBD1 for D (5 bases). This CDR3 comprises 14 residues. Germline V CDR1 and CDR2: MGHRA, YSYEKL. V was shortened by 1 base and J by 5 bases, with 9 bases between the two germline ends. DNA of the CDR3: TGCGCCAGCAGCCAAGTTCCCAGGGACAATGAGCAGTTCTTC. Its translation: CASSQVPRDNEQFF.

The rearrangement joins TRBV20-1 to TRBJ1-1; no firm D call. V was cut by 7 bases and J by 12 bases, with 18 bases left in between. The CDR3 is 11 amino acids. Germline V gene lookup returns CDR1 DFQATT and CDR2 SNEGSKA (reference sequence). CDR3 amino acids: CSGMRQRSPFF. CDR3 in DNA: TGCAGTGGGATGCGGCAAAGATCACCTTTCTTT.

J is TRBJ1-1 and V is TRBV5-4, with D unclear. Germline CDR1 is SGHNT and CDR2 is YYREEE (reference sequence). This CDR3 contains 13 residues. The V gene lost 2 bases and the J gene lost 3 bases, with 8 bases spanning the gap. CDR3 DNA: TGTGCCAGCAGCTTTGGCCCTCACACTGAAGCTTTCTTT. Translating gives CASSFGPHTEAFF.

The gene calls are TRBV5-1 and TRBJ2-1; 10 bases agree with TRBD2. The germline V gene encodes CDR1 SGHRS and CDR2 YFSETQ. This CDR3 is 15 amino acids long. The J segment lost 6 bases and the V segment lost 0 bases, leaving 3 bases of the junction unmatched. CDR3 sequence: CASSLASGRANEQFF. In DNA, the CDR3 is TGCGCCAGCAGCTTGGCAAGCGGGAGGGCCAATGAGCAGTTCTTC.

This clone was detected once. This chain connects TRBV6-2 or TRBV6-3 to TRBJ2-5, with TRBD2 matching over 7 bases. Germline-derived CDR1 and CDR2 are MNHEY and SVGEGT. CDR3 length: 15 residues. J was trimmed by 0 bases and V by 5 bases; bases with no gene match: 6. As DNA, the CDR3 is TGTGCCAGCAGTGGCCCTAGCGGCAACCAAGAGACCCAGTACTTC. Translation gives CASSGPSGNQETQYF.

The V gene is TRBV4-1, the J gene TRBJ1-5; a weak D match, TRBD1 (5 bases). The V end was cut by 1 base, the J end by 2 bases, with 12 bases between. CDR3 length: 16 amino acids. Looked up from germline, CDR1 is MGHRA and CDR2 is YSYEKL. For the CDR3, the DNA is TGCGCCAGCAGCCAAGGGGGGGTGATCGGCAATCAGCCCCAGCATTTT. Its protein product is CASSQGGVIGNQPQHF.

The rearrangement links TRBV5-4 to TRBJ1-1; 9 nucleotides line up with TRBD1. V shed 4 bases, J shed 1 base, and the junction held 5 bases outside the gene matches. CDR3 length: 15 amino acids. Germline values: CDR1 SGHNT, CDR2 YYREEE (reference sequence). The CDR3 loop is CASSSQQGANTEAFF. The CDR3 DNA reads as TGTGCCAGCAGCAGTCAACAGGGGGCGAACACTGAAGCTTTCTTT.

The chain employs TRBV6-6 and TRBJ1-5; D is unresolved. The V and J ends lost 6 bases and 0 bases respectively, with 12 bases between them. The germline gives CDR1 MNHNY, CDR2 SVGAGI (reference sequence). This CDR3 has 15 residues. The CDR3 sequence is CASREGGFSNQPQHF. In DNA form, the CDR3 reads TGTGCCAGCAGGGAGGGAGGGTTTAGCAATCAGCCCCAGCATTTT.

The chain combines TRBV7-9 with TRBJ2-1, with a weak D call TRBD2 (5 bases). The germline V and J ends were trimmed by 5 bases and 7 bases, with 15 bases remaining between them. From germline, CDR1 is SEHNR and CDR2 FQNEAQ (reference sequence). The length of the CDR3 is 14 residues. In DNA, the CDR3 is TGTGCCAGCAGCGACTACACGAAGAAAAATGAGCAGTTCTTC. It is translated as CASSDYTKKNEQFF.

In its sample, this clone was seen a few times. V is TRBV6-2 or TRBV6-3 and J is TRBJ2-7; TRBD2 agrees at 7 bases. Trimming cost V 2 bases and J 5 bases; bases outside gene matches: 24. Germline V gene data show CDR1 as MNHEY and CDR2 as SVGEGT. This CDR3 comprises 20 residues. The CDR3 protein is CASSYGSSWVGQRGIDEQYV. The CDR3 nucleotides are TGTGCCAGCAGTTACGGAAGTTCCTGGGTCGGGCAGCGGGGAATAGACGAGCAGTACGTC.

The chain employs TRBV7-2 and TRBJ2-3, with TRBD2 as a possible D gene (6 bases). Germline V gene sequence: CDR1 SGHTA, CDR2 FQGNSA. Trimming took off 3 bases at V and 11 bases at J, with 15 bases between the two ends. CDR3 size: 13 residues. The CDR3 protein is CASSFPSGTLQYF. CDR3 bases: TGTGCCAGCAGCTTCCCCTCCGGGACTCTGCAGTATTTT.

This clone was detected only once. The rearrangement uses TRBV30 and TRBJ1-3; a possible D gene is TRBD1 (6 bases). The germline CDR1 and CDR2 sequences are GTSNPN and SVGIG (reference sequence). The CDR3 contains 14 residues. V lost 2 bases and J lost 3, with 11 bases in between. The CDR3 protein is CAWSRGRGGNTIYF. The CDR3 DNA reads as TGTGCCTGGAGTAGGGGCAGGGGTGGAAACACCATATATTTT.

This clone occurred once. This chain connects TRBV14 to TRBJ1-2; D remains unclear. Trimming took off 1 base at V and 3 bases at J, with 12 bases between the two ends. Germline V gene data show CDR1 as SGHDN and CDR2 as FVKESK. The CDR3 has 15 residues. In DNA, the CDR3 is TGTGCCAGCAGCCAAGGGACTTCGATTGACTATGGCTACACCTTC. Translation: CASSQGTSIDYGYTF.

J is TRBJ2-5 and V is TRBV5-1; no clear D gene. Germline assignment: CDR1 SGHRS and CDR2 YFSETQ. This CDR3 contains 14 residues. V lost 0 bases, J lost 5 bases, and 11 bases lay in between. CDR3 nucleotide sequence: TGCGCCAGCAGCTTGGACTTTTCCTTGGAGACCCAGTACTTC. This codes for CASSLDFSLETQYF.

This clone was detected only once. The rearrangement joins TRBV2 to TRBJ2-6; D is unresolved. Germline V gene data show CDR1 as SNHLY and CDR2 as FYNNEI. V was cut by 7 bases and J by 2 bases, with 15 bases left in between. The CDR3 sequence is 16 residues long. In DNA, the CDR3 is TGTGCCAGCACTACCACCTTAACCCCTGGGGCCAACGTCCTGACTTTC. Protein sequence: CASTTTLTPGANVLTF.

The rearrangement uses TRBV2 and TRBJ1-3; no definite D call. V was trimmed by 4 bases and J by 2 bases, leaving 12 bases between them. Germline loops: CDR1 SNHLY, CDR2 FYNNEI. The CDR3 is 15 residues long. The CDR3 sequence: CASSASRVPGNTIYF. In DNA form, the CDR3 reads TGTGCCAGCAGTGCGTCGAGGGTTCCTGGAAACACCATATATTTT.

This clone has more than one count but fewer than ten. The CDR3 loop is CASSPLFGPNTEAFF. CDR3 DNA sequence: TGTGCCAGCAGCCCCCTCTTTGGCCCGAACACTGAAGCTTTCTTT. V usage is TRBV3-1 (or the pseudogene TRBV3-2) and J usage is TRBJ1-1; D remains unclear. Germline CDR1 LGHDT, CDR2 YNNKEL (reference sequence). Deletions cut 4 bases from V and 1 base from J, with 13 bases between. The CDR3 has 15 residues.

The chain couples TRBV10-3 to TRBJ2-1; D not certain. The V end lost 8 bases, the J end lost 3 bases, and 5 bases lay between the germline ends. Germline values: CDR1 ENHRY, CDR2 SYGVKD. The CDR3 has 11 residues. The CDR3 loop reads CAIADYNEQFF. CDR3 coding DNA: TGTGCCATCGCGGACTACAATGAGCAGTTCTTC.

This clone was counted a single time. The chain joins TRBV5-8 to TRBJ1-1; D unclear. This CDR3 comprises 14 residues. The germline CDR1 and CDR2 sequences are SGHTS and YDEGEE. V dropped 0 bases and J dropped 3 bases, with 9 bases sitting between them. The CDR3: CASSLAFRDTEAFF. In nucleotides, the CDR3 is TGTGCCAGCAGCTTGGCCTTCCGGGACACTGAAGCTTTCTTT.

This chain uses TRBV5-1 with TRBJ2-1; 8 nucleotides agree with TRBD2. The length of the CDR3 is 15 residues. In germline, CDR1 is SGHRS, CDR2 YFSETQ. The J segment lost 4 bases and the V segment lost 2 bases, leaving 5 bases of the junction unmatched. In DNA, the CDR3 is TGCGCCAGCAGCTTTTCCGGGGGGGCTTACAATGAGCAGTTCTTC. This encodes CASSFSGGAYNEQFF.

CDR3 sequence: CASSSVPGQGRETEAFF. The CDR3 region has the DNA TGTGCCAGCAGTAGCGTTCCGGGACAGGGGAGAGAGACTGAAGCTTTCTTT. This chain links TRBV7-6 with TRBJ1-1; 10 nucleotides agree with TRBD1. The J segment lost 5 bases and the V segment lost 6 bases, leaving 15 bases of the junction unmatched. The length of the CDR3 is 17 residues. Germline V gene lookup returns CDR1 SGHVS and CDR2 FNYEAQ.

The chain uses TRBV9 and TRBJ2-1, with unresolved D. CDR3 size: 15 residues. From germline, CDR1 is SGDLS and CDR2 YYNGEE. With 0 bases removed from V and 9 bases from J, the gap between germline ends came to 16 bases. The CDR3 nucleotides read TGTGCCAGCAGCGTAGAGCGAGCGCCCCACGGTGAGCAGTTCTTC. Translation: CASSVERAPHGEQFF.